This T cell receptor beta chain comes out of a study of T cells in Graves' hyperthyroidism and ophthalmopathy. Turning to the study itself: Peripheral blood was acquired at first diagnosis, ahead of any therapy whatsoever. General observations from the study: The model forecast ophthalmopathy, anticipating it by a median roughly 6 months before onset.

There were TCR beta CDR3 regions amplified from RNA transcripts. A first-round RT-PCR of the TCR CDR3 used the HTBI primer set. MiXCR was run by TCRdb on the multiplex PCR reads, yielding one entry per CDR3 protein. The sample holds more than 550,000 distinct CDR3 sequences; about 19% are singletons and the top ten take over 15%. The V gene end was trimmed by 5 bases and the J gene end by 1 base; junction bases not matched to a gene: 11. The CDR3 contains 16 residues. Germline values: CDR1 MNHNS, CDR2 SASEGT. The table lists this clonotype with a few counts. What it binds is not known. Diagnoses used clinical symptoms, serum thyroxine and TRAb, thyroid ultrasound and orbital computed tomography.

Sequencing input: blood. The chain has TRBV6-1 and TRBJ2-7, with 7 positions matching TRBD2. The receptor's source is a woman between 50 and 59 years old with Graves' hyperthyroidism that later progressed to Graves' ophthalmopathy. CDR3 sequence: CASSPLGSGLSYEQYF. In DNA form, the CDR3 reads TGTGCCAGCAGTCCGCTGGGGTCGGGACTATCCTACGAGCAGTACTTC.